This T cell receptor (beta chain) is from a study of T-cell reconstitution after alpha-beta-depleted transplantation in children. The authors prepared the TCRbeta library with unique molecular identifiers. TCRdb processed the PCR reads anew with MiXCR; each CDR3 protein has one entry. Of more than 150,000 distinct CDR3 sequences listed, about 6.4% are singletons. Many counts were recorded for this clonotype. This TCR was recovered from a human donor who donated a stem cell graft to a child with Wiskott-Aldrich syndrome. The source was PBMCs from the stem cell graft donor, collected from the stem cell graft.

CDR3 residues: CAIRVGGEANEQFF. In nucleotides, the CDR3 is TGTGCCATCAGAGTCGGGGGAGAAGCCAATGAGCAGTTCTTC. This sequence joins TRBV10-3 and TRBJ2-1; a weak D match, TRBD2 (6 bases). Germline CDR1 is ENHRY and CDR2 is SYGVKD. This CDR3 comprises 14 residues. Trimming stripped 6 bases from V and 6 bases from J, with 15 bases between.